This T cell receptor beta chain was profiled in a study of blood T cell repertoires in COVID-19. Study as a whole: T cells, B-cell-depleted T cells, or PBMCs supplied cDNA or gDNA.

In the original analysis: Amplification with reference gene primers provided the estimates of nucleated cell counts. Sequencing used immunoSEQ multiplex PCR; TCRdb keeps in-frame clones, though not all of them. The V and J calls and clone size come from that table; D and trimming were worked out from the DNA. Among some 380,000 clones listed, 88% were seen once. Cohorts were determined from participant-reported clinical history. The CDR3 length is 15 residues. V dropped 5 bases and J dropped 4 bases, with 16 bases sitting between them. Per the germline V gene, CDR1 is KGHDR and CDR2 is SFDVKD. The count of this clone is one.

The material sequenced was PBMCs or T cells enriched from blood (not recorded which). This clonotype originated in a woman in her thirties or forties with acute COVID-19. The genes are TRBV24-1 and TRBJ1-1, with D hard to call. The CDR3 loop is CATSVLNSMVTEAFF. The CDR3 nucleotides are TGTGCCACCAGTGTGTTGAACAGTATGGTCACTGAAGCTTTCTTT.